The source of this TCR beta chain is a study of blood T cell repertoires in COVID-19. Study overall: Researchers got acute and convalescent COVID-19 samples from the United States, Italy and Spain. The analysed material was cDNA or gDNA that came from T cells, B-cell-depleted T cells, or PBMCs.

Germline V gene sequence: CDR1 MNHNY, CDR2 SVGAGI (reference sequence). V lost 3 bases, J lost 1 base, and 12 bases lay in between. The CDR3 runs 15 residues. Authors' methods: The authors estimated nucleated cell counts from reference gene primer amplification. Clones were sequenced by immunoSEQ multiplex PCR, and TCRdb holds only the in-frame ones, with some missing. That table is the source of V, J and clone size, and D and trimming were worked out from the DNA. There are about 120,000 clones in the sample; about 74% occur only once, and 6.5% to 9% lies in the top ten. The clonotype was recovered from a human donor in a cohort sampled during active COVID-19. The specimen was peripheral blood. J is TRBJ1-1 and V is TRBV6-6; tentatively, D is TRBD1 (6 bases). The CDR3 DNA follows: TGTGCCAGCAGTTATACAGGGTCGAGGAACACTGAAGCTTTCTTT. It encodes CASSYTGSRNTEAFF.